This T cell receptor (beta chain) was profiled in a study of graft-versus-host responses after intestinal transplantation. Background on the study: Those transplanted obtained multivisceral, liver-intestinal, or isolated intestinal grafts. Anti-thymocyte globulin served as induction for all recipients, who then took tacrolimus and steroids for around 3 years.

This clone has just a few counts. What it binds is not known. From germline, CDR1 is SGHVS and CDR2 FQNEAQ. The CDR3 consists of 13 residues. The V end lost 5 bases, the J end lost 1 base, and 5 bases lay between the germline ends. TCRdb keeps only in-frame clones here, not all; method: immunoSEQ multiplex PCR. Among 15,000 to 19,000 clones, 70% to 85% were seen once, and the ten largest hold nearly 3.5%. Lymphocytes from graft epithelium and lamina propria were isolated. Study-wide results and limits: GvH clonotypes were identified within recipient marrow, with a subset emerging first in ileum or blood. Allograft graft-versus-host to host-versus-graft clonal ratios ran high in patients with graft-donor T cell macrochimerism.

The source material was ileum tissue, sampled 14 days after transplant. This chain links TRBV7-8 with TRBJ2-2; no clear D. This sequence originates from a human patient who received an intestinal transplant, so some T cells may come from the graft donor. CDR3 nucleotide sequence: TGTGCCAGCAGCACCTTGAACACCGGGGAGCTGTTTTTT. Translating it yields CASSTLNTGELFF. Using reference TRBV7-8 and TRBJ2-2 for the parts outside the CDR3, the full variable domain is GAGVSQSPRYKVAKRGQDVALRCDPISGHVSLFWYQQALGQGPEFLTYFQNEAQLDKSGLPSDRFFAERPEGSVSTLKIQRTQQEDSAVYLCASSTLNTGELFFGEGSRLTVL.